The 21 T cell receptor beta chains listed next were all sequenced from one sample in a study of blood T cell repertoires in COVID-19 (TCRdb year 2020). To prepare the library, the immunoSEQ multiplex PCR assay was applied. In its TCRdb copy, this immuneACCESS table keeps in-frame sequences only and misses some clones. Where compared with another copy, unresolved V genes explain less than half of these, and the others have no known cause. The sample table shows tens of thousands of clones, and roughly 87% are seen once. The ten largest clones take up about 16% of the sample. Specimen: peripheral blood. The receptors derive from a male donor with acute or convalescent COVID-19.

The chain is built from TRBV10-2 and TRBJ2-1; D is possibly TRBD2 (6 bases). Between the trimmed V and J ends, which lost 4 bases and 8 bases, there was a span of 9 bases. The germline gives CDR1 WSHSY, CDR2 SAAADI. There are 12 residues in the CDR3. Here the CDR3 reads CASSVTSYEQFF. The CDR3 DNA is TGCGCCAGCAGTGTCACTAGCTATGAGCAGTTCTTC.

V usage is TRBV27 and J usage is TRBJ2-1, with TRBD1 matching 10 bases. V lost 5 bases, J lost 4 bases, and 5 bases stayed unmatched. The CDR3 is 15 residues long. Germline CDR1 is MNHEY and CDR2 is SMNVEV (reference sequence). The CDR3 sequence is CASSLRDRGYNEQFF. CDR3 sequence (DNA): TGTGCCAGCAGTCTTCGGGACAGGGGTTACAATGAGCAGTTCTTC.

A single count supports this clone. CDR3 region: CASSAGQGAVDEQYF. CDR3 nucleotide sequence: TGTGCCAGCAGCGCCGGACAGGGGGCTGTCGACGAGCAGTACTTC. The V and J genes are TRBV9 and TRBJ2-7; 11 nucleotides match TRBD1. The CDR3 consists of 15 residues. The ends lost 3 bases at V and 5 bases at J; junction bases unmatched: 7. Germline CDR1 reads SGDLS; CDR2 reads YYNGEE. The full variable domain, rest sourced from reference TRBV9 and TRBJ2-7, is DSGVTQTPKHLITATGQRVTLRCSPRSGDLSVYWYQQSLDQGLQFLIQYYNGEERAKGNILERFSAQQFPDLHSELNLSSLELGDSALYFCASSAGQGAVDEQYFGPGTRLTVT.

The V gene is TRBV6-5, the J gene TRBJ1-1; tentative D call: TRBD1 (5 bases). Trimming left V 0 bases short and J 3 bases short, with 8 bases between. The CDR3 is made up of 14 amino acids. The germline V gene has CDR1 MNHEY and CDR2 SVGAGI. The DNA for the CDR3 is TGTGCCAGCAGTTACTCGGGCAGGGACACTGAAGCTTTCTTT. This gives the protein CASSYSGRDTEAFF.

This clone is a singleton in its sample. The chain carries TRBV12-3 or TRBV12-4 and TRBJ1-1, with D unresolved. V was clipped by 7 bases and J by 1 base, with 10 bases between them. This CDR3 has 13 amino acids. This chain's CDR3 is CASTLTSNTEAFF. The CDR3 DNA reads TGTGCCAGCACCCTAACCTCGAACACTGAAGCTTTCTTT.

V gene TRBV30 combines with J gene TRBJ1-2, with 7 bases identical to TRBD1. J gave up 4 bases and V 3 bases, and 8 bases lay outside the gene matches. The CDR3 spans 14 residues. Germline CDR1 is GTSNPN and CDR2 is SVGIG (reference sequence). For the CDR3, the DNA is TGTGCCTGGAGCGTAGGGGGCTTATCCTATGGCTACACCTTC. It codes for CAWSVGGLSYGYTF.

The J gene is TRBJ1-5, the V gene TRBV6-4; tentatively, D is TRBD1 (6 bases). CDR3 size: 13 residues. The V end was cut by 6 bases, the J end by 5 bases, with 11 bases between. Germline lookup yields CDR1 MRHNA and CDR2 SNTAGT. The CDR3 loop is CASSEQGDQPQHF. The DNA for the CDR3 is TGTGCCAGCAGCGAACAGGGAGATCAGCCCCAGCATTTT.

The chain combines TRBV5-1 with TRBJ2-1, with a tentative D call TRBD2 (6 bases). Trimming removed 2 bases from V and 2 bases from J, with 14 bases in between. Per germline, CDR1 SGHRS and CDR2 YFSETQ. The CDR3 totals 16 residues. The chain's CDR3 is CASSFGGLEPYNEQFF. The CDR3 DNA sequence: TGCGCCAGCAGCTTTGGAGGGCTGGAACCCTACAATGAGCAGTTCTTC.

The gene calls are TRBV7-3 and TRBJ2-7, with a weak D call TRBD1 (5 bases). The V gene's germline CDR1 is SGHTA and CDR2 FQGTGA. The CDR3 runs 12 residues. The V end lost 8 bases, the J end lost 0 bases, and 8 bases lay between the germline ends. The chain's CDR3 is CASRGASYEQYF. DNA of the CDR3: TGTGCCAGCCGTGGGGCCTCCTACGAGCAGTACTTC.

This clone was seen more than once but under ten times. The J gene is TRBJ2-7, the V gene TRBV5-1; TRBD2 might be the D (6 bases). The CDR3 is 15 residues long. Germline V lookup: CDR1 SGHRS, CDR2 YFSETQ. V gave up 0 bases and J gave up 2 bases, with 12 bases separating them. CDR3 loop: CASSLEAGPPYEQYF. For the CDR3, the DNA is TGCGCCAGCAGCTTGGAGGCGGGGCCGCCCTACGAGCAGTACTTC.

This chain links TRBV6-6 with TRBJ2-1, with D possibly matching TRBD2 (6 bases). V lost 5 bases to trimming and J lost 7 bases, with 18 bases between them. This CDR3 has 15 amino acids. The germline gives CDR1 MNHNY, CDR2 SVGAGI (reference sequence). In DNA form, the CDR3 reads TGTGCCAGCAGTAGAACCCGAGGAGGGTCGAATGAGCAGTTCTTC. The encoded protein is CASSRTRGGSNEQFF.

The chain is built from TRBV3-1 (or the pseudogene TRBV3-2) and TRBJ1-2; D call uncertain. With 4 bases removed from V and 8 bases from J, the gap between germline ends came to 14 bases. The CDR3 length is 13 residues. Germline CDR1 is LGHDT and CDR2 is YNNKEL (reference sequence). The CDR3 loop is CASSPPEGVGYTF. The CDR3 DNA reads TGTGCCAGCAGCCCCCCCGAGGGTGTCGGCTACACCTTC.

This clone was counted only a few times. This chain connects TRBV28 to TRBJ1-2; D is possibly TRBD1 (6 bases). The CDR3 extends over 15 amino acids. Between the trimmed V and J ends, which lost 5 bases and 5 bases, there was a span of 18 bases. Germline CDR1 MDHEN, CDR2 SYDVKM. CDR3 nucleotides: TGTGCCAGCAGTCCTTACGACAGGTTTAGGTATGGCTACACCTTC. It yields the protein CASSPYDRFRYGYTF.

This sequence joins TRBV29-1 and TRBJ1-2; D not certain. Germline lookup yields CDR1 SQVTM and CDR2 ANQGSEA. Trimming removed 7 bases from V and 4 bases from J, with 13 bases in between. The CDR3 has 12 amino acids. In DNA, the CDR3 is TGCAGCGCAACCGGGAGTACCTATGGCTACACCTTC. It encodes CSATGSTYGYTF.

The CDR3 loop reads CASNGGGLETQYF. CDR3 nucleotide sequence: TGTGCCAGTAATGGGGGGGGGTTGGAGACCCAGTACTTC. The chain has TRBV19 and TRBJ2-5, with TRBD2 identical over 7 bases. J lost 5 bases, V lost 7 bases, and 7 bases had no gene match. Germline V CDR1 and CDR2: LNHDA, SQIVND (reference sequence). This CDR3 spans 13 amino acids.

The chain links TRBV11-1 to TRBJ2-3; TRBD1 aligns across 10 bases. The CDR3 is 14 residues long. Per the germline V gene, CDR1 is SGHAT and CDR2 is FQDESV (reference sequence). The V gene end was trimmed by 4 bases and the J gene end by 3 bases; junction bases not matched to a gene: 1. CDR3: CASSSGQGTDTQYF. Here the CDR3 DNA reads TGTGCCAGCAGCTCGGGACAGGGGACAGATACGCAGTATTTT.

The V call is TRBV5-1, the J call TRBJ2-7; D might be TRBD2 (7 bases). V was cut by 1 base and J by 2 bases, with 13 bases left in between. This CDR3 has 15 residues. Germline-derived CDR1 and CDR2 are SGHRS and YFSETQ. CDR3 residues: CASSLMAGAAYEQYF. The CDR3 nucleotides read TGCGCCAGCAGCTTGATGGCGGGGGCAGCCTACGAGCAGTACTTC.

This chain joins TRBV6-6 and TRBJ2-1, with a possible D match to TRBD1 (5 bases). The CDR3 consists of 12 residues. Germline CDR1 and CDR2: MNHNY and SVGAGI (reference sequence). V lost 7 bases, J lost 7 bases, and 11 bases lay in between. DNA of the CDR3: TGTGCCAGCATCGCATCAGGGAATGAGCAGTTCTTC. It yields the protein CASIASGNEQFF.

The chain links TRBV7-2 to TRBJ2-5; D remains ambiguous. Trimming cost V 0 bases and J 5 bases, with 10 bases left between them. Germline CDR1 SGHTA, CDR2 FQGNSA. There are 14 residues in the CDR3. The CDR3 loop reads CASSLAGRPETQYF. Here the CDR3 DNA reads TGTGCCAGCAGCTTAGCGGGCCGTCCGGAGACCCAGTACTTC.

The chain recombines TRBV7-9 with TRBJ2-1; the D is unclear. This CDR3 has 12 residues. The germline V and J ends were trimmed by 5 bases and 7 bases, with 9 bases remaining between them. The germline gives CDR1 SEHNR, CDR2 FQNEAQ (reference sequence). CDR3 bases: TGTGCCAGCAGCCCATACATAAATGAGCAGTTCTTC. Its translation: CASSPYINEQFF.

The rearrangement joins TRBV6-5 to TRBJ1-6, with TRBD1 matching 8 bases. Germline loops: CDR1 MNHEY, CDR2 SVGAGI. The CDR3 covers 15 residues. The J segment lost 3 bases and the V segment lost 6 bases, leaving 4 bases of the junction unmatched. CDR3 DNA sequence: TGTGCCAGCAGCCAACAGGGGGACTATAATTCACCCCTCCACTTT. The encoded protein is CASSQQGDYNSPLHF.